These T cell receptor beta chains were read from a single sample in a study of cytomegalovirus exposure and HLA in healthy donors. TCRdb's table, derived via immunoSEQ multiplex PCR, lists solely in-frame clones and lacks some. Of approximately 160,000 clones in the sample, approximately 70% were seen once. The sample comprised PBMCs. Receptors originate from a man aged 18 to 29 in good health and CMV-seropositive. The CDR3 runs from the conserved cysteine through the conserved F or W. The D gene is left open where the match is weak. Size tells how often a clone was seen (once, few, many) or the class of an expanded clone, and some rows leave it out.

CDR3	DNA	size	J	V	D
CASSYSGDIDQPQHF	TGTGCCAGCAGTTACTCAGGGGACATAGATCAGCCCCAGCATTTT	.	TRBJ1-5	TRBV6-5	.
CASSLSGGGTEAFF	TGTGCCAGCAGCTTATCGGGTGGCGGCACTGAAGCTTTCTTT	.	TRBJ1-1	TRBV7-9	.
CASSFQAGAGEQFF	TGTGCCAGCAGCTTTCAAGCGGGAGCCGGTGAGCAGTTCTTC	once	TRBJ2-1	TRBV5-4	TRBD2
CASSLYEVPGDTQYF	TGCGCCAGCAGCTTGTACGAAGTACCGGGAGATACGCAGTATTTT	.	TRBJ2-3	TRBV5-1	.
CASSLDRNTEAFF	TGCGCCAGCAGCTTGGACAGGAACACTGAAGCTTTCTTT	.	TRBJ1-1	TRBV5-1	.
CASSVARSDTEAFF	TGTGCCAGCAGCGTAGCTAGAAGTGACACTGAAGCTTTCTTT	few	TRBJ1-1	TRBV9	.
CASSLSEDRSSNYGYTF	TGTGCCAGCAGTTTATCCGAAGACAGGTCCTCTAACTATGGCTACACCTTC	.	TRBJ1-2	TRBV27	.
CASSVRQGVGNEQFF	TGCGCCAGCAGCGTTAGACAGGGGGTAGGCAATGAGCAGTTCTTC	few	TRBJ2-1	TRBV5-1	TRBD1
CASTNSGANVLTF	TGTGCCAGCACTAATTCTGGGGCCAACGTCCTGACTTTC	.	TRBJ2-6	TRBV28	.
CASSQGWTGSRTEAFF	TGTGCCAGCAGCCAAGGCTGGACAGGGTCGCGCACTGAAGCTTTCTTT	.	TRBJ1-1	TRBV14	TRBD1
CASSLASSEADTQYF	TGTGCCAGCAGCTTAGCCTCTTCAGAGGCAGATACGCAGTATTTT	.	TRBJ2-3	TRBV11-3	.
CASSPQTSPNEKLFF	TGTGCCAGCAGCCCGCAGACAAGCCCTAATGAAAAACTGTTTTTT	.	TRBJ1-4	TRBV7-9	.
CASSYPAGLGGYTF	TGTGCCAGCAGCTACCCAGCGGGGTTAGGAGGCTACACCTTC	.	TRBJ1-2	TRBV11-2	.
CASSSRVTNEQFF	TGCGCCAGCAGCAGCAGGGTTACGAATGAGCAGTTCTTC	.	TRBJ2-1	TRBV5-1	.
CASSPLGGSYGYTF	TGCGCCAGCAGCCCCCTAGGGGGCAGCTATGGCTACACCTTC	.	TRBJ1-2	TRBV5-1	TRBD1
CASSLTANTGELFF	TGTGCCAGCAGCCTAACAGCGAACACCGGGGAGCTGTTTTTT	.	TRBJ2-2	TRBV5-5	.
CASSPDWSQGAFF	TGTGCCAGCAGCCCCGACTGGAGCCAGGGCGCTTTCTTT	.	TRBJ1-1	TRBV7-9	.
CASIHGEVFSGNTIYF	TGTGCCAGCATCCACGGGGAGGTTTTCTCTGGAAACACCATATATTTT	few	TRBJ1-3	TRBV28	.
CASRSDIYGYTF	TGTGCCAGCAGGTCAGATATCTATGGCTACACCTTC	.	TRBJ1-2	TRBV2	.
CASSSGGPGNEKLFF	TGTGCCAGCAGCTCCGGCGGGCCCGGGAATGAAAAACTGTTTTTT	.	TRBJ1-4	TRBV7-6	.
CASSLAGQGAYGYTF	TGTGCCAGCAGCTTAGCGGGCCAGGGGGCGTATGGCTACACCTTC	few	TRBJ1-2	TRBV7-9	TRBD1
CATRLIPEAFF	TGTGCCACCCGTCTAATCCCGGAAGCTTTCTTT	.	TRBJ1-1	TRBV28	.
CASSRGQPNTGELFF	TGTGCCAGCAGCAGGGGACAACCGAACACCGGGGAGCTGTTTTTT	once	TRBJ2-2	TRBV7-2	.
CASSSPGSSTDTQYF	TGTGCCAGCAGCTCCCCGGGGAGTTCCACAGATACGCAGTATTTT	once	TRBJ2-3	TRBV11-2	.
CASGRPGLATGELFF	TGTGCCAGCGGCCGCCCGGGACTAGCTACCGGGGAGCTGTTTTTT	.	TRBJ2-2	TRBV5-4	TRBD2
CASSTPGNWNGELFF	TGTGCCAGCAGCACCCCGGGGAACTGGAACGGGGAGCTGTTTTTT	.	TRBJ2-2	TRBV5-6	.